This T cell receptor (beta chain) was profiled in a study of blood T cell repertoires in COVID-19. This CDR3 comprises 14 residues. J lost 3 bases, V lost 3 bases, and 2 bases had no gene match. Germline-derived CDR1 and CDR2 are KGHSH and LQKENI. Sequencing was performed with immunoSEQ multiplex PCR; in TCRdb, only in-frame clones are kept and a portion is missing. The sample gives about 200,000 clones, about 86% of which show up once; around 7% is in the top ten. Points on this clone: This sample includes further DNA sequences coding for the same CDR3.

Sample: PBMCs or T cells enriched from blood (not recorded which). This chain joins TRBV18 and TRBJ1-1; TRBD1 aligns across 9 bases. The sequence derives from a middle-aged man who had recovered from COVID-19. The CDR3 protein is CASSPRTGDTEAFF. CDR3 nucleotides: TGTGCCAGCTCACCCAGGACAGGGGACACTGAAGCTTTCTTT.